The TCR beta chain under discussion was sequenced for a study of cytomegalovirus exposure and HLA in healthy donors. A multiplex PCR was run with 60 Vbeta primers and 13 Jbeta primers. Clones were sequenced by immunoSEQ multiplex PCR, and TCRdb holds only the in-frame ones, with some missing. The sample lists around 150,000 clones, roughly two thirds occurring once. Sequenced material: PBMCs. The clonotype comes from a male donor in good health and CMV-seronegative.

Here the CDR3 DNA reads TGTGCCAGCAGCTTACAGGGAACAGGAAGCAATCAGCCCCAGCATTTT. Encoded protein: CASSLQGTGSNQPQHF. The chain has TRBV7-8 and TRBJ1-5, with a weak D call TRBD1 (5 bases). CDR1 is SGHVS and CDR2 is FQNEAQ in the germline V gene. Trimming removed 2 bases from V and 1 base from J, with 12 bases in between. The CDR3 has 16 residues.